Below are 6 T cell receptor beta chains sequenced from a single sample in a study of T cell responses to AZD1222 COVID-19 vaccine. The protocol was immunoSEQ multiplex PCR, while the TCRdb copy is restricted to in-frame clones and leaves out a portion. This table has fewer than 110,000 clones, 75% to 90% appearing once. Here the sequenced sample was peripheral blood, taken on day 0 of AZD1222 vaccination. These receptors originate from an adult in good health.

The rearrangement joins TRBV6-2 or TRBV6-3 to TRBJ2-3, with no clear D. V was trimmed by 0 bases and J by 6 bases, leaving 10 bases between them. The CDR3 is 14 amino acids. Germline-derived CDR1 and CDR2 are MNHEY and SVGEGT. Here the CDR3 DNA reads TGTGCCAGCAGTTACTCAGGCAGTCGGGATACGCAGTATTTT. The encoded protein is CASSYSGSRDTQYF.

The chain couples TRBV19 to TRBJ2-3; D remains unclear. Trimming stripped 0 bases from V and 2 bases from J, with 9 bases between. The CDR3 totals 15 residues. Germline V gene lookup returns CDR1 LNHDA and CDR2 SQIVND (reference sequence). CDR3 DNA sequence: TGTGCCAGTAGTATAGAGGGCAGTACCACAGATACGCAGTATTTT. This gives the protein CASSIEGSTTDTQYF.

The chain combines TRBV5-6 with TRBJ2-3; tentative D call: TRBD2 (6 bases). The ends were cut back, 4 bases at V and 5 bases at J, with 17 bases in the middle. The germline CDR1 and CDR2 sequences are SGHDT and YYEEEE. This CDR3 is built from 15 residues. The CDR3 sequence is CASSRLADREDTQYF. CDR3 coding DNA: TGTGCCAGCAGCCGATTAGCGGATCGGGAAGATACGCAGTATTTT.

This clone turned up a few times. This chain connects TRBV7-2 to TRBJ2-7; TRBD2 might be the D (5 bases). The CDR3 length is 14 residues. Trimming took off 5 bases at V and 1 base at J, with 12 bases between the two ends. Germline CDR1 is SGHTA and CDR2 is FQGNSA. The CDR3 DNA is TGTGCCAGCAGCCCCGCGGGCTTTTCCTACGAGCAGTACTTC. Amino acid sequence: CASSPAGFSYEQYF.

This chain uses TRBV2 with TRBJ1-5; TRBD1 might be the D (6 bases). The CDR3 consists of 15 residues. Looked up from germline, CDR1 is SNHLY and CDR2 is FYNNEI. Trimming cost V 5 bases and J 3 bases, with 14 bases left between them. The CDR3 spells CASSTQGRSNQPQHF. The CDR3 region has the DNA TGTGCCAGCAGTACACAGGGTAGATCCAATCAGCCCCAGCATTTT.

The CDR3 DNA follows: TGTGCCAGCAACGGGCTAGCGGTTAGCACAGATACGCAGTATTTT. Translation gives CASNGLAVSTDTQYF. V gene TRBV2 combines with J gene TRBJ2-3; 7 nucleotides agree with TRBD2. V shed 7 bases and J 0 bases; nucleotides not matched to a gene: 7. The CDR3 runs 15 residues. Germline CDR1 SNHLY, CDR2 FYNNEI. Full variable domain (rest looked up from reference TRBV2 and TRBJ2-3): EPEVTQTPSHQVTQMGQEVILRCVPISNHLYFYWYRQILGQKVEFLVSFYNNEISEKSEIFDDQFSVERPDGSNFTLKIRSTKLEDSAMYFCASNGLAVSTDTQYFGPGTRLTVL.